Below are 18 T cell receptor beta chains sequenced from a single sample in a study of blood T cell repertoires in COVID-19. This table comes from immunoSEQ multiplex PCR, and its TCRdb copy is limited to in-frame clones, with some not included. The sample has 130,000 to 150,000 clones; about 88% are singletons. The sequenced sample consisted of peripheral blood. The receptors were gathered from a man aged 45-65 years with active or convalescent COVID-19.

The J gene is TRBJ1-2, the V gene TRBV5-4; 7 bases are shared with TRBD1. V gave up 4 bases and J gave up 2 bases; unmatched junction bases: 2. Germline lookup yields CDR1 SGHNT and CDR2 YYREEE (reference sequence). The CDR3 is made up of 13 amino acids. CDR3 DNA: TGTGCCAGCAGCGCGACAGGGAACTATGGCTACACCTTC. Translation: CASSATGNYGYTF.

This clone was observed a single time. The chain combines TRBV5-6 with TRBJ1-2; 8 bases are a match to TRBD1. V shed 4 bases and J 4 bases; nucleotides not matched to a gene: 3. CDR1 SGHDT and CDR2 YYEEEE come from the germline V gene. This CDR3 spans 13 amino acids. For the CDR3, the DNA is TGTGCCAGCAGCGGGGACAGGTTCTATGGCTACACCTTC. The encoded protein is CASSGDRFYGYTF.

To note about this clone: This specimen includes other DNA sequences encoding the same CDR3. This CDR3 reads CSVDSGQGYYGYTF. Here the CDR3 DNA reads TGCAGCGTAGACTCTGGACAGGGATACTATGGCTACACCTTC. The chain joins TRBV29-1 to TRBJ1-2, with TRBD1 identical over 8 bases. This CDR3 has 14 amino acids. CDR1 and CDR2 from the germline V gene are SQVTM and ANQGSEA. The junction had 9 bases not matched to a gene; V was cut back by 6 bases and J by 3 bases.

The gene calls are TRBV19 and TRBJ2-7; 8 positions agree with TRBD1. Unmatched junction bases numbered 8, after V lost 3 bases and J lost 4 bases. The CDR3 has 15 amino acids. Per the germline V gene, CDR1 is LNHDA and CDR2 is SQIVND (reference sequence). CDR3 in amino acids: CASSINTGGSYEQYF. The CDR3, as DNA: TGTGCCAGTAGTATTAATACAGGGGGGAGTTACGAGCAGTACTTC.

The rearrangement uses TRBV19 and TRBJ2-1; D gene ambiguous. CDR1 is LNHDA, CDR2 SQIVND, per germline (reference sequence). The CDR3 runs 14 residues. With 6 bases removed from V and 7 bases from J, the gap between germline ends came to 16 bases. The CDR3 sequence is CASSRSLGPNEQFF. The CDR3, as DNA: TGTGCCAGTAGCAGGTCACTCGGTCCAAATGAGCAGTTCTTC.

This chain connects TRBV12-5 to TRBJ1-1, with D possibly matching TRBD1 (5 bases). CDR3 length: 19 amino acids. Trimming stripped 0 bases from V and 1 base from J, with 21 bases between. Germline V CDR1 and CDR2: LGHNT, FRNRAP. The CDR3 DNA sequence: TGTGCTAGTGGTTTGGTAAGGTTAGGGAGGGGCCTACAGAACACTGAAGCTTTCTTT. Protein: CASGLVRLGRGLQNTEAFF.

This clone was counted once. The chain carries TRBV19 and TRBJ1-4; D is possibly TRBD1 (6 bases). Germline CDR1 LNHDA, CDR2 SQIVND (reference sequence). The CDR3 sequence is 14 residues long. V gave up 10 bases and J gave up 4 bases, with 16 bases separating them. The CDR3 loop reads CATSNADSNEKLFF. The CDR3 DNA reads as TGTGCCACCTCTAATGCGGACAGTAATGAAAAACTGTTTTTT.

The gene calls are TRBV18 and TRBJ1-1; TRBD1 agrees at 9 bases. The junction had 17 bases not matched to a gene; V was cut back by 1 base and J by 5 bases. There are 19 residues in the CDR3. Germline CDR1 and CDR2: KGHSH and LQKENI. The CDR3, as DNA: TGTGCCAGCTCACCACTCCTTGTAACGACAGGGGGGGGTTTGACTGAAGCTTTCTTT. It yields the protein CASSPLLVTTGGGLTEAFF.

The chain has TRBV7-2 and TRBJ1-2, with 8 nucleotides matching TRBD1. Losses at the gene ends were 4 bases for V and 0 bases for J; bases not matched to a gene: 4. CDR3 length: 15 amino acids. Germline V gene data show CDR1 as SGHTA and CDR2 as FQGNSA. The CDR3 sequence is CASSYGQGANYGYTF. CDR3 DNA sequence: TGTGCCAGCAGCTATGGACAGGGAGCTAACTATGGCTACACCTTC.

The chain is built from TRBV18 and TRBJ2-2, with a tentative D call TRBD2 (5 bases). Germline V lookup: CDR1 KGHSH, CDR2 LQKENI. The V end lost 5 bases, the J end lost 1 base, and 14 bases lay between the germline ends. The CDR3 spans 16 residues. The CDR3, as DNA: TGTGCCAGCTCAGACTACGGACTTCAGAACACCGGGGAGCTGTTTTTT. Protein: CASSDYGLQNTGELFF.

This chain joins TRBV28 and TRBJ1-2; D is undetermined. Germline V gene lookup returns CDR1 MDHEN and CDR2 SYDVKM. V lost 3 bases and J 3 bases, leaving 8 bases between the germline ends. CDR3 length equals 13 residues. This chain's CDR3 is CASSFNPDYGYTF. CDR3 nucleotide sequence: TGTGCCAGCAGTTTTAATCCCGACTATGGCTACACCTTC.

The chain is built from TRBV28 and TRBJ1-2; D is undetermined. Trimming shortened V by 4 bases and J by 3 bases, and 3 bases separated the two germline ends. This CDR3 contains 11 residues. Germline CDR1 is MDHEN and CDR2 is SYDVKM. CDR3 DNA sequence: TGTGCCAGCAGTTCTCACTATGGCTACACCTTC. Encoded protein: CASSSHYGYTF.

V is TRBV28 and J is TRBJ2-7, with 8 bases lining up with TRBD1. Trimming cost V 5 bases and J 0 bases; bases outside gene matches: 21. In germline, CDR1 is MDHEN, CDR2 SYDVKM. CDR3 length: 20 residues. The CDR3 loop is CASSPWTGSWGTRDSYEQYF. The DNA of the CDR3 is TGTGCCAGCAGTCCATGGACAGGGAGTTGGGGAACCCGGGACTCCTACGAGCAGTACTTC.

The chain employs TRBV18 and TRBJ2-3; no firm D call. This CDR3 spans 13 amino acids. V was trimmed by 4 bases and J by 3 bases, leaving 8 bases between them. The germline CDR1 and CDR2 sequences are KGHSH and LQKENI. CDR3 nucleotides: TGTGCCAGCTCACAAGCTACTACAGATACGCAGTATTTT. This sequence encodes CASSQATTDTQYF.

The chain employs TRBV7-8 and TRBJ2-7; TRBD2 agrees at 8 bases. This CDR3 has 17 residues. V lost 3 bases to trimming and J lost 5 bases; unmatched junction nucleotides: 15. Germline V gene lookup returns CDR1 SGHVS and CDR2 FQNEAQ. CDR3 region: CASSFPTHGRAIHEQYF. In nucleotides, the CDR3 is TGTGCCAGCAGCTTCCCCACCCACGGGAGGGCCATCCACGAGCAGTACTTC.

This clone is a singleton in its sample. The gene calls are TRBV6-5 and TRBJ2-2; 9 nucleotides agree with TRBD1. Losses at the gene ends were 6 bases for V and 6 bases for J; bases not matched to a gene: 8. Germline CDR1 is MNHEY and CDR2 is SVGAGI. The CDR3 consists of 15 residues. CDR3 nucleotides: TGTGCCAGCAGCTCAGGACAGGGGAGGGCCGGGGAGCTGTTTTTT. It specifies CASSSGQGRAGELFF.

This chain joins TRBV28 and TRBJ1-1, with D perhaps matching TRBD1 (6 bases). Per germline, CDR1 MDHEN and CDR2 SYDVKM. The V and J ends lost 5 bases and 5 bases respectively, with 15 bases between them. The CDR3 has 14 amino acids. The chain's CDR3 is CASSIGQLWTEAFF. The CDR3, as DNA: TGTGCCAGCAGTATCGGACAGCTATGGACTGAAGCTTTCTTT. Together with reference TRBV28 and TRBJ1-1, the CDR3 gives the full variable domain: DVKVTQSSRYLVKRTGEKVFLECVQDMDHENMFWYRQDPGLGLRLIYFSYDVKMKEKGDIPEGYSVSREKKERFSLILESASTNQTSMYLCASSIGQLWTEAFFGQGTRLTVV.

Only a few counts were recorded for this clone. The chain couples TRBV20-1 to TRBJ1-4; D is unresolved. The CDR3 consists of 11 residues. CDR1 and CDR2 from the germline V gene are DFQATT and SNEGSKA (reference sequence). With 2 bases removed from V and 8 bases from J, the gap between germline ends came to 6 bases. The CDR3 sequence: CSARLREKLFF. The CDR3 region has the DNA TGCAGTGCTAGACTGAGGGAAAAACTGTTTTTT.